This TCR beta chain was sequenced for a study of blood T cell repertoires in COVID-19. Turning to the study itself: Specimens from acute and convalescent COVID-19 originated in the United States, Italy and Spain. PBMCs, B-cell-depleted T cells, or T cells were the source of the cDNA or gDNA that made up the material.

CDR1 is LNHDA, CDR2 SQIVND, per germline (reference sequence). Deletions cut 2 bases from V and 3 bases from J, with 8 bases between. This CDR3 region has 14 residues. Comments on this clone: This same CDR3 is encoded by further DNA sequences in the sample.

In the authors' workflow: Amplification with reference gene primers provided the estimates of nucleated cell counts. The method was immunoSEQ multiplex PCR; TCRdb's version includes in-frame clones alone and lacks a portion of them. That table furnishes V, J and clone size, whereas the DNA furnished D and trimming. This sample has fewer than 200,000 clones; approximately 83% occur once, and the top ten carry around 9.9%. Specimen: peripheral blood. This clonotype was obtained from a man aged 65 to 85 with active or convalescent COVID-19. This chain joins TRBV19 and TRBJ1-5; D remains unclear. Here the CDR3 reads CASSIRHTNQPQHF. The DNA for the CDR3 is TGTGCCAGTAGTATACGACACACCAATCAGCCCCAGCATTTT.